Detailed here is one T cell receptor (beta chain). Which antigen it targets is not known. Within one base of it there is no much larger clone, and no base qualities were kept. The record originates from a study of blood T cell repertoires in COVID-19 (dated by TCRdb to about 2020). About the study as a whole: Samples covering the acute and convalescent phases of COVID-19 were provided by collaborators in the United States, Italy and Spain. The dataset comprised deeply sampled blood TCRbeta repertoires from subjects exposed to, actively infected with, or recovered from COVID-19. The samples were drawn from the first 160 participants of the ongoing ImmuneRACE study and from roughly 1,300 subjects provided by 6 global collaborators. HLA class I and class II types, where available, came from metadata supplied by the sample provider rather than from assay-based typing. The prospective study material was composed of cDNA or gDNA derived from T cells, B-cell-depleted T cells, or PBMCs. The sample metadata nearly always contained a de-identified subject ID, COVID-19 status, age in years and sex. A freely available public database, intended as a resource for researchers studying the immune response to SARS-CoV-2, is where the repertoires were released.

The collaborating institutions used their own protocols to collect whole blood in K2EDTA tubes. Collaborator samples were shipped for TCRbeta analysis as frozen whole blood, isolated PBMCs, or DNA extracted from either sample type. The immunoSEQ Assay, a bias-controlled multiplex PCR, was used to amplify TCRbeta CDR3 regions from genomic DNA. Under the source paper's analysis protocol: Within the assay, amplification of reference gene primers was used to estimate how many nucleated cells each sample contained. Sequence reads were collapsed and filtered to measure the absolute abundance of every unique TCRbeta CDR3 rearrangement. For each sample, productive Simpson clonality was calculated by taking the square root of Simpson's diversity index across productive rearrangements. Entries here come from immuneACCESS through TCRdb and include only in-frame sequences with V and J called. Some clones fail to appear in such tables; in the studies checked, an unresolved V gene covers under half of the shortfall, and the cause of the remainder is unknown. V and J calls and clone size are as listed in that table; D and trimming were resolved from the DNA. The sample table holds tens of thousands of clones, of which 90% were seen once. Jointly, the top ten make up more than 6.5% of the sample.

Its CDR3 holds 15 amino acids, cysteine through phenylalanine. Only the CDR3 DNA is retained, 45 bases long and in frame from the first base. The junction carries 14 bases between V and J, which are trimmed by 3 bases and 4 bases respectively. CDR1 and CDR2 are read off the germline V gene (reference sequence) as SGHNT and YYREEE. Beyond this particular receptor, the publication reports: How much clinical and demographic metadata was included differed by source and by participant, and the metadata was provided uncurated.

The clonotype originates from a woman in her thirties or forties with active COVID-19. The rearrangement combines TRBV5-4 with TRBJ2-1; too little of a D gene remains to name it. Sequenced material: peripheral blood. The CDR3 has the sequence CASSSPGPRYNEQFF. The bases are TGTGCCAGCAGCTCCCCTGGGCCCCGGTACAATGAGCAGTTCTTC.